These 14 T cell receptor beta chains originate from one sample sequenced in a study of OX40 agonist ivuxolimab in advanced cancers. Libraries were prepared by immunoSEQ multiplex PCR; TCRdb keeps only in-frame clonotypes and omits some of them. This sample yields more than 50,000 clones, of which 85% are seen a single time; about 4% belongs to the top ten. The specimen was CD4+ or CD8+ T cells sorted from blood, collected in a trial of the OX40 agonist ivuxolimab. The receptors shown here come from an adult with an advanced solid tumor such as melanoma, head and neck, liver or kidney cancer.

This clone was recorded only once. The chain is built from TRBV5-1 and TRBJ2-7; 7 positions match TRBD1. Per the germline V gene, CDR1 is SGHRS and CDR2 is YFSETQ. J gave up 3 bases and V 0 bases, and 6 bases lay outside the gene matches. This CDR3 is built from 15 residues. The CDR3: CASSLAVGQFYEQYF. Here the CDR3 DNA reads TGCGCCAGCAGCTTGGCCGTGGGACAGTTCTACGAGCAGTACTTC.

This clone was recorded only once. The chain couples TRBV28 to TRBJ1-5; D is perhaps TRBD1 (6 bases). The V end was cut by 4 bases, the J end by 2 bases, with 12 bases between. CDR1 MDHEN and CDR2 SYDVKM come from the germline V gene. This CDR3 is built from 15 residues. The CDR3 nucleotides are TGTGCCAGCAGTTCTTGGGGGCTTGGCAATCAGCCCCAGCATTTT. As protein: CASSSWGLGNQPQHF.

The V call is TRBV4-1, the J call TRBJ1-5; no reliable D call. The CDR3 covers 15 residues. Germline V gene lookup returns CDR1 MGHRA and CDR2 YSYEKL. V was cut by 2 bases and J by 0 bases, with 8 bases left in between. This chain's CDR3 is CASSQSFVSNQPQHF. Here the CDR3 DNA reads TGCGCCAGCAGCCAAAGTTTCGTTAGCAATCAGCCCCAGCATTTT.

This clone was detected only a few times. This chain uses TRBV28 with TRBJ1-4; possible D gene TRBD1, 5 bases. The CDR3 is 14 residues long. Germline V lookup: CDR1 MDHEN, CDR2 SYDVKM. Trimming shortened V by 4 bases and J by 4 bases, and 10 bases separated the two germline ends. The CDR3 sequence: CASSSSGNNEKLFF. The CDR3 coding sequence is TGTGCCAGCAGTTCGTCAGGGAATAATGAAAAACTGTTTTTT.

The chain employs TRBV15 and TRBJ2-7; D is ambiguous. This CDR3 region has 16 residues. V was trimmed by 0 bases and J by 5 bases, leaving 17 bases between them. Germline CDR1 is LNHNV and CDR2 is YYDKDF (reference sequence). CDR3 DNA sequence: TGTGCCACCAGCAGAGACGGGTTAGGAGTCTTGGACGAGCAGTACTTC. The encoded protein is CATSRDGLGVLDEQYF. Variable domain in full (rest from reference TRBV15 and TRBJ2-7): DAMVIQNPRYQVTQFGKPVTLSCSQTLNHNVMYWYQQKSSQAPKLLFHYYDKDFNNEADTPDNFQSRRPNTSFCFLDIRSPGLGDTAMYLCATSRDGLGVLDEQYFGPGTRLTVT.

CDR3 amino acids: CASSSAYRAQDEQYF. The CDR3 region has the DNA TGTGCCAGCAGTTCCGCCTACAGGGCCCAGGACGAGCAGTACTTC. The chain combines TRBV27 with TRBJ2-5, with D possibly being TRBD1 (6 bases). The tail of the sequence fits TRBJ2-7 better, so the J call may be wrong. The CDR3 sequence is 15 residues long. Germline CDR1 reads MNHEY; CDR2 reads SMNVEV (reference sequence).

The V call is TRBV28, the J call TRBJ1-4; TRBD1 agrees at 7 bases. The CDR3 runs to 17 residues. J was trimmed by 2 bases and V by 5 bases; bases with no gene match: 11. Germline CDR1 MDHEN, CDR2 SYDVKM. The CDR3 here is CASSPSPKGATNEKLFF. CDR3 sequence (DNA): TGTGCCAGCAGTCCTTCCCCGAAGGGGGCCACTAATGAAAAACTGTTTTTT.

The chain employs TRBV7-2 and TRBJ1-2; D may be TRBD1 (5 bases). Germline V lookup: CDR1 SGHTA, CDR2 FQGNSA. Trimming removed 1 base at V and 8 bases at J, with 8 bases between. The CDR3 is 12 amino acids. In DNA form, the CDR3 reads TGTGCCAGCAGCTTAGAATGGGGGGGCTACACCTTC. Amino acids: CASSLEWGGYTF.

V usage is TRBV19 and J usage is TRBJ1-4, with 9 bases identical to TRBD1. Germline lookup yields CDR1 LNHDA and CDR2 SQIVND (reference sequence). This CDR3 has 14 amino acids. The V and J ends lost 7 bases and 6 bases, in that order; junction bases with no gene match: 6. The CDR3: CASTQGAGDEKLFF. In DNA, the CDR3 is TGTGCCAGTACACAGGGGGCAGGGGATGAAAAACTGTTTTTT.

The chain combines TRBV14 with TRBJ1-3; no clear D gene. CDR1 and CDR2 from the germline V gene are SGHDN and FVKESK. V was shortened by 4 bases and J by 0 bases, with 10 bases between the two germline ends. The CDR3 has 15 amino acids. Here the CDR3 DNA reads TGTGCCAGCAGCCCGGACCCGAGCTCTGGAAACACCATATATTTT. It translates to CASSPDPSSGNTIYF.

The chain couples TRBV4-3 to TRBJ2-5, with 7 bases fitting TRBD1. The end of the DNA aligns better with TRBJ2-7, so the J call may be wrong. The CDR3 has 17 amino acids. CDR1 is LGHNA and CDR2 is YSLEER in the germline V gene. The CDR3 nucleotides read TGCGCCAGCAGCCAAGATAGTTTTGGACAGGCCTCCTACGAGCAGTACTTC. It encodes CASSQDSFGQASYEQYF.

This clone was recorded a few times. The chain is built from TRBV14 and TRBJ1-1; D is undetermined. The CDR3 contains 15 residues. With 3 bases removed from V and 1 base from J, the gap between germline ends came to 12 bases. The V gene's germline CDR1 is SGHDN and CDR2 FVKESK. CDR3 sequence: CASSHRRGWNTEAFF. The CDR3 DNA reads TGTGCCAGCAGCCACCGGAGAGGATGGAACACTGAAGCTTTCTTT.

The chain uses TRBV6-1 and TRBJ2-3; no clear D. CDR3 length: 15 residues. The V end lost 7 bases, the J end lost 4 bases, and 18 bases lay between the germline ends. From germline, CDR1 is MNHNS and CDR2 SASEGT. CDR3 in DNA: TGTGCCAGCACCCCCGTAGTAGCAGGTCCAGATACGCAGTATTTT. The encoded protein is CASTPVVAGPDTQYF.

The chain has TRBV7-9 and TRBJ2-3, with 9 bases identical to TRBD2. Trimming took 5 bases from V and 4 from J; bases not matched to a gene: 7. CDR3 size: 15 residues. Germline CDR1 SEHNR, CDR2 FQNEAQ (reference sequence). The CDR3 region is CASSPVGGRADTQYF. The CDR3 DNA follows: TGTGCCAGCAGCCCCGTGGGCGGGAGGGCAGATACGCAGTATTTT.